A selection of T cell receptor beta chains follows, all from one sample in a study of graft-versus-host responses after intestinal transplantation. Produced via immunoSEQ multiplex PCR; TCRdb's table is partial and in-frame only. The sample contains 85,000 to 130,000 clones, roughly 87% of which appear only once. No antigen is known for these receptors. Sequencing was performed on unstimulated CD4+ T cells sorted from spleen or lymph node cells, taken before intestinal transplant. The source of these receptors is a human donor who received an intestinal transplant. Both conserved end residues are trimmed from each CDR3.

V gene | CDR3 protein
TRBV7-9 | ASSSGTDNSPLH
TRBV10-2 | ASSALAGPTDTQY
TRBV5-1 | ASSLEGQGAYGTEAF
TRBV7-9 | ASSLSVGDRQGTGTEAF
TRBV30 | AWSLAKTSPLH
TRBV5-1 | ASSWVADYYNEQF
TRBV10-3 | AISGPGTGKAEQF
TRBV28 | ASSRSGRAYTDTQY
TRBV4-1 | ASSLLGLSTDTQY
TRBV23-1 | ATQSTVRSEQY
TRBV30 | AYHRENTEAF
TRBV6-5 | ASSRTGLGYGYT
TRBV4-2 | ASSQDNYEQY
TRBV6-5 | ASRGGTEAF
TRBV2 | ASRAGTGDYGYT
TRBV30 | AWNLGSSGNTIY
TRBV18 | ASSPGTGSEKLF
TRBV21-1 | ASSTQGLEAF
TRBV9 | ASSLPPGLAGGDCKYYEQY
TRBV11-1 | ASSLEPGFSYEQY
TRBV19 | ATSSGAAVPYEQY
TRBV5-4 | ASRIGLAGANEQF
TRBV18 | ASSPRISGGSNTGELF
TRBV11-1 | ASSLAYNTDTQY
TRBV5-1 | ASSLLAGAREQY
TRBV28 | ASSPGTSRNEQF
TRBV2 | ASRLTGISGNTIY
TRBV18 | ASSTTVSNQPQH
TRBV6-5 | ASSSTPRGSNQPQH
TRBV10-1 | ASSDQGRAIQY
TRBV4-1 | ASSQREFPTVGSPLH
TRBV13 | ASSLTRGGQF
TRBV28 | ARPNADTQY
TRBV6-1 | ASSEGATNEKLF
TRBV2 | ASKTANVLT
TRBV5-1 | ASSLVGSNEQF
TRBV19 | ASQGTGRGPQH
TRBV5-1 | ASSLAGGNTEAF
TRBV25-1 | ASSERLGTTQLDEQF
TRBV7-2 | ASSLGGLAYTQY
TRBV19 | ASSIQFQETQY
TRBV7-6 | ASSFDSREAF
TRBV5-1 | ASSLAPSSYNSPLH
TRBV7-2 | ASSFYGGVGGETQY
TRBV4-1 | ASSQALLSSYNSPLH
TRBV1 | TSSHRDTGLAGILSPYEQY
TRBV4-2 | ASSQGQGGRNEQF
TRBV11-2 | ASSLRGPPPGELF
TRBV5-4 | ASSFEAGTLGRDTQY
TRBV5-1 | ASSGTGLAGETQY